The 10 T cell receptor beta chains below all came from one sample that was sequenced in a study of vaccination effects on CD4 cells after COVID-19. Their antigen targets remain unknown. The repertoire was sequenced with immunoSEQ multiplex PCR; TCRdb's copy has only in-frame clones and lacks some. The data contain roughly 35,000 clones, about 75% of them singletons. The authors isolated CD4+ T cells after roughly 10 days of culture. Between March and December 2020, the person had a SARS-CoV-2 infection that PCR confirmed. Participants got two doses of BNT162b2 or mRNA-1273 vaccine. Sequencing was performed on CD4+ T cells from PBMCs cultured without peptide, taken after COVID-19 vaccination. These receptors came from a human donor who had a prior SARS-CoV-2 infection.

The rearrangement links TRBV4-2 to TRBJ2-3; no firm D call. The germline CDR1 and CDR2 sequences are LGHNA and YNFKEQ. The CDR3 sequence is 14 residues long. The V gene lost 1 base and the J gene lost 3 bases, with 8 bases spanning the gap. For the CDR3, the DNA is TGTGCCAGCAGCCAAGGAGTTACAACAGATACGCAGTATTTT. Protein sequence: CASSQGVTTDTQYF.

This rearrangement joins TRBV2 to TRBJ2-6; D might be TRBD1 (7 bases). V was clipped by 1 base and J by 0 bases, with 10 bases between them. CDR3 size: 17 residues. Germline V lookup: CDR1 SNHLY, CDR2 FYNNEI. CDR3 DNA: TGTGCCAGCAGTGAAGGACAGGGACTCTCTGGGGCCAACGTCCTGACTTTC. Translated, it gives CASSEGQGLSGANVLTF.

The gene calls are TRBV24-1 and TRBJ2-1; the D gene could be TRBD1 or TRBD2 (5 bases each). In germline, CDR1 is KGHDR, CDR2 SFDVKD. The V gene lost 7 bases and the J gene lost 7 bases, with 19 bases spanning the gap. CDR3 length: 15 amino acids. The CDR3 nucleotides read TGTGCCACCAGCCCGGGCTCGGGTGGGGGTAATGAGCAGTTCTTC. This gives the protein CATSPGSGGGNEQFF.

This sequence joins TRBV10-3 and TRBJ2-5, with TRBD2 matching 10 bases. The CDR3 consists of 16 residues. Unmatched junction bases numbered 17, after V lost 8 bases and J lost 8 bases. CDR1 and CDR2 from the germline V gene are ENHRY and SYGVKD. This CDR3 is CAIQSGGGEAPETQYF. The CDR3 DNA reads as TGTGCCATCCAGAGCGGGGGGGGTGAGGCCCCAGAAACCCAGTACTTC.

The chain carries TRBV2 and TRBJ2-7; the D is unclear. The germline V gene encodes CDR1 SNHLY and CDR2 FYNNEI. The V end was cut by 6 bases, the J end by 1 base, with 13 bases between. The CDR3 is made up of 14 amino acids. The CDR3 is CASSWATGSYEQYF. DNA of the CDR3: TGTGCCAGCAGCTGGGCAACGGGTTCCTACGAGCAGTACTTC.

This clone was seen only a few times. This sequence joins TRBV19 and TRBJ2-7, with D perhaps matching TRBD1 (5 bases). Germline V gene data show CDR1 as LNHDA and CDR2 as SQIVND (reference sequence). Trimming pared 6 bases from V and 5 bases from J, leaving 14 bases between. The CDR3 length is 13 residues. CDR3 in DNA: TGTGCCAGTAGCTTTAACAGGCGGAACGAGCAGTACTTC. Amino acid sequence: CASSFNRRNEQYF. Full variable domain (rest looked up from reference TRBV19 and TRBJ2-7): DGGITQSPKYLFRKEGQNVTLSCEQNLNHDAMYWYRQDPGQGLRLIYYSQIVNDFQKGDIAEGYSVSREKKESFPLTVTSAQKNPTAFYLCASSFNRRNEQYFGPGTRLTVT.

The V gene is TRBV3-1 (or the pseudogene TRBV3-2), the J gene TRBJ1-1, with TRBD1 as a possible D gene (5 bases). CDR3 size: 15 residues. CDR1 and CDR2 (germline): LGHDT, YNNKEL (reference sequence). Deletions cut 2 bases from V and 1 base from J, with 11 bases between. The CDR3, as DNA: TGTGCCAGCAGCCAACACGGGGCTGGGAACACTGAAGCTTTCTTT. Encoded protein: CASSQHGAGNTEAFF.

This clone was counted between two and nine times. This chain connects TRBV18 to TRBJ2-1; the D gene is possibly TRBD1 (5 bases). V lost 0 bases and J lost 4, with 13 bases in between. This CDR3 contains 16 residues. Germline V gene sequence: CDR1 KGHSH, CDR2 LQKENI. The CDR3 region is CASSPPGARVYNEQFF. The CDR3 DNA is TGTGCCAGCTCACCACCTGGGGCTAGAGTATACAATGAGCAGTTCTTC.

This clone was found once. The V gene is TRBV30, the J gene TRBJ2-3; 11 nucleotides match TRBD2. Trimming cost V 1 base and J 0 bases; bases outside gene matches: 15. Germline CDR1 GTSNPN, CDR2 SVGIG (reference sequence). This CDR3 spans 20 amino acids. DNA of the CDR3: TGTGCCTGGAGTGCAAAGGGACTAGCGGTGCCCCTAGGGAGCACAGATACGCAGTATTTT. It encodes CAWSAKGLAVPLGSTDTQYF.

The J gene is TRBJ2-5, the V gene TRBV6-4; 8 positions match TRBD1. The CDR3 runs 14 residues. The germline V gene has CDR1 MRHNA and CDR2 SNTAGT. Trimming took 7 bases from V and 4 from J; bases not matched to a gene: 8. The CDR3 spells CASTKDRDVETQYF. The DNA of the CDR3 is TGTGCCAGCACTAAGGACAGGGATGTAGAGACCCAGTACTTC.